What follows are 30 T cell receptor beta chains derived from one specimen sequenced in a study of untreated major depressive disorder. Regarding the study as a whole: Depressed patients' CD4+ T cells carried increased TRBV05-01 (Vbeta 5.1) usage versus control CD4+ T cells.

The antigens for these receptors are not known. The method was immunoSEQ multiplex PCR; TCRdb's version includes in-frame clones alone and lacks a portion of them. In the table there are roughly 17,000 clones, around 90% of which are singletons. The sample was CD4+ T cells from PBMCs. These receptors all come from a woman aged 35 to 49 with major depressive disorder.

The genes are TRBV5-8 and TRBJ2-7, with 10 bases lining up with TRBD2. CDR1 and CDR2 (germline): SGHTS, YDEGEE. The junction had 3 bases not matched to a gene; V was cut back by 0 bases and J by 3 bases. The CDR3 length is 15 residues. CDR3 coding DNA: TGTGCCAGCAGCTTGGAACTAGCGGGACTCTACGAGCAGTACGTC. It codes for CASSLELAGLYEQYV.

This clone came up once. The rearrangement links TRBV29-1 to TRBJ1-4, with 7 nucleotides matching TRBD1. Germline V gene lookup returns CDR1 SQVTM and CDR2 ANQGSEA. The CDR3 has 12 residues. The V gene end was trimmed by 7 bases and the J gene end by 8 bases; junction bases not matched to a gene: 7. CDR3 region: CSGRQGREKLFF. Written as DNA, the CDR3 is TGCAGCGGGAGACAGGGCCGCGAAAAACTGTTTTTT.

The chain employs TRBV4-2 and TRBJ2-1; D is perhaps TRBD1 (6 bases). The CDR3 extends over 13 amino acids. Trimming took 2 bases from V and 10 from J, leaving 12 bases between them. Germline V CDR1 and CDR2: LGHNA, YNFKEQ. This chain's CDR3 is CASSQPGQLEQFF. Written as DNA, the CDR3 is TGTGCCAGCAGCCAACCCGGACAGCTAGAGCAGTTCTTC.

This chain links TRBV7-9 with TRBJ1-4; D ambiguous. CDR3 size: 14 residues. Germline loops: CDR1 SEHNR, CDR2 FQNEAQ (reference sequence). The V end was cut by 2 bases, the J end by 11 bases, with 15 bases between. In DNA, the CDR3 is TGTGCCAGCAGCTTACTAGTCTCTAAAGGGAAACTGTTTTTT. It is translated as CASSLLVSKGKLFF.

This rearrangement joins TRBV4-1 to TRBJ2-1; possible D gene TRBD2, 5 bases. This CDR3 comprises 19 residues. The V end was cut by 2 bases, the J end by 0 bases, with 20 bases between. CDR1 and CDR2 (germline): MGHRA, YSYEKL. CDR3 coding DNA: TGCGCCAGCAGCCAAACTGCGGCGAGGTGGGAGAGCTCCTACAATGAGCAGTTCTTC. Amino acids: CASSQTAARWESSYNEQFF.

V is TRBV4-1 and J is TRBJ1-6; perhaps TRBD1 as D (5 bases). The CDR3 is 15 amino acids. V lost 1 base to trimming and J lost 4 bases, with 8 bases between them. CDR1 and CDR2 from the germline V gene are MGHRA and YSYEKL. The CDR3 region has the DNA TGCGCCAGCAGCCAAGCGACAGTTTATAATTCACCCCTCCACTTT. This translates into CASSQATVYNSPLHF.

This sequence joins TRBV4-2 and TRBJ1-6, with D uncertain. The germline CDR1 and CDR2 sequences are LGHNA and YNFKEQ. The ends were cut back, 4 bases at V and 6 bases at J, with 10 bases in the middle. The CDR3 consists of 14 residues. The DNA for the CDR3 is TGTGCCAGCAGCCGGACGGCGGGTAATTCACCCCTCCACTTT. Residues: CASSRTAGNSPLHF.

The chain carries TRBV7-9 and TRBJ2-3; 8 positions agree with TRBD2. Germline CDR1 SEHNR, CDR2 FQNEAQ (reference sequence). This CDR3 comprises 16 residues. V lost 3 bases and J lost 3; bases outside the gene matches: 8. This CDR3 is CASSLTGGRPTDTQYF. DNA of the CDR3: TGTGCCAGCAGCTTGACGGGGGGGCGCCCGACAGATACGCAGTATTTT.

The gene calls are TRBV18 and TRBJ2-1, with unresolved D. V was clipped by 2 bases and J by 4 bases, with 6 bases between them. The germline CDR1 and CDR2 sequences are KGHSH and LQKENI. This CDR3 spans 13 amino acids. CDR3 sequence reads: CASSPFTYNEQFF. In nucleotides, the CDR3 is TGTGCCAGCTCACCATTCACTTACAATGAGCAGTTCTTC.

V gene TRBV6-6 combines with J gene TRBJ2-7; the match to TRBD2 covers 8 bases. The germline V gene encodes CDR1 MNHNY and CDR2 SVGAGI (reference sequence). J gave up 4 bases and V 7 bases, and 12 bases lay outside the gene matches. CDR3 length: 15 amino acids. DNA of the CDR3: TGTGCCAGCACCCCAGGGACTAGGGTTGTATACGAGCAGTACTTC. Translating gives CASTPGTRVVYEQYF.

The rearrangement uses TRBV4-1 and TRBJ2-7; either TRBD1 or TRBD2 may supply D (5 bases each). Germline CDR1 and CDR2: MGHRA and YSYEKL. CDR3 length: 14 amino acids. V was shortened by 0 bases and J by 4 bases, with 10 bases between the two germline ends. The CDR3 DNA sequence: TGCGCCAGCAGCCAAGACGGGACCCCTTACGAGCAGTACTTC. Protein product: CASSQDGTPYEQYF.

V is TRBV7-9 and J is TRBJ1-6, with unresolved D. CDR3 length: 14 residues. V was shortened by 3 bases and J by 9 bases, with 12 bases between the two germline ends. Germline V lookup: CDR1 SEHNR, CDR2 FQNEAQ (reference sequence). CDR3 sequence reads: CASSFPRHPSPLHF. The CDR3 coding sequence is TGTGCCAGCAGCTTTCCGCGACACCCTTCACCCCTCCACTTT. The whole variable domain, filled in from reference TRBV7-9 and TRBJ1-6, reads DTGVSQNPRHKITKRGQNVTFRCDPISEHNRLYWYRQTLGQGPEFLTYFQNEAQLEKSRLLSDRFSAERPKGSFSTLEIQRTEQGDSAMYLCASSFPRHPSPLHFGNGTRLTVT.

The chain has TRBV5-1 and TRBJ1-2; no reliable D call. The V and J ends lost 0 bases and 8 bases respectively, with 14 bases between them. From germline, CDR1 is SGHRS and CDR2 YFSETQ. The CDR3 extends over 14 amino acids. In nucleotides, the CDR3 is TGCGCCAGCAGCTTGGGTATCTTAAGAGAGGGCTACACCTTC. Its translation is CASSLGILREGYTF.

J is TRBJ1-2 and V is TRBV2; D may be TRBD1 (5 bases). This CDR3 is 13 amino acids long. Germline V gene data show CDR1 as SNHLY and CDR2 as FYNNEI. Trimming stripped 2 bases from V and 13 bases from J, with 17 bases between. The CDR3 DNA reads as TGTGCCAGCAGTGAACTGAGGGCAGGGCCCGCCACCTTC. The encoded protein is CASSELRAGPATF. The whole variable domain, remainder taken from reference TRBV2 and TRBJ1-2, is EPEVTQTPSHQVTQMGQEVILRCVPISNHLYFYWYRQILGQKVEFLVSFYNNEISEKSEIFDDQFSVERPDGSNFTLKIRSTKLEDSAMYFCASSELRAGPATFGSGTRLTVV.

The V call is TRBV7-2, the J call TRBJ1-4; 7 positions match TRBD1. CDR1 is SGHTA, CDR2 FQGNSA, per germline. The CDR3 sequence is 17 residues long. The junction had 6 bases not matched to a gene; V was cut back by 1 base and J by 1 base. CDR3 DNA sequence: TGTGCCAGCAGCTTAGTGGGCAGGGGGGGAACTAATGAAAAACTGTTTTTT. It translates to CASSLVGRGGTNEKLFF.

This clone showed up just once. This chain uses TRBV6-5 with TRBJ1-5; D is possibly TRBD1 (5 bases). CDR1 and CDR2 from the germline V gene are MNHEY and SVGAGI. The ends were cut back, 6 bases at V and 0 bases at J, with 9 bases in the middle. The CDR3 is 14 amino acids. The CDR3 DNA reads as TGTGCCAGCAGGGGACCTTATAGCAATCAGCCCCAGCATTTT. Amino acid sequence: CASRGPYSNQPQHF.

This chain joins TRBV11-2 and TRBJ1-5, with unresolved D. The V end lost 0 bases, the J end lost 7 bases, and 7 bases lay between the germline ends. This CDR3 comprises 13 residues. The V gene's germline CDR1 is SGHAT and CDR2 FQNNGV. The CDR3 reads CASSLERGQPQHF. CDR3 in DNA: TGTGCCAGCAGCTTAGAACGGGGACAGCCCCAGCATTTT.

Only one count was recorded for this clone. This chain links TRBV6-5 with TRBJ2-1; D call uncertain. The CDR3 runs to 15 residues. The germline V gene encodes CDR1 MNHEY and CDR2 SVGAGI. Trimming shortened V by 2 bases and J by 8 bases, and 16 bases separated the two germline ends. CDR3 amino acids: CASSYLAPRRYEQFF. In DNA form, the CDR3 reads TGTGCCAGCAGTTACCTGGCTCCCCGTCGTTATGAGCAGTTCTTC.

The chain has TRBV14 and TRBJ2-7; D unclear. Germline V gene lookup returns CDR1 SGHDN and CDR2 FVKESK. This CDR3 has 14 amino acids. Trimming shortened V by 1 base and J by 6 bases, and 13 bases separated the two germline ends. The CDR3 sequence: CASSQGASTAEQYF. The DNA of the CDR3 is TGTGCCAGCAGCCAAGGGGCCTCGACGGCCGAGCAGTACTTC. Looking up the rest from reference TRBV14 and TRBJ2-7 gives the full variable domain: EAGVTQFPSHSVIEKGQTVTLRCDPISGHDNLYWYRRVMGKEIKFLLHFVKESKQDESGMPNNRFLAERTGGTYSTLKVQPAELEDSGVYFCASSQGASTAEQYFGPGTRLTVT.

The table lists this clone with a count of one. The rearrangement links TRBV29-1 to TRBJ2-2; tentative D call: TRBD1 (5 bases). V shed 6 bases and J shed 7 bases, with 15 bases lying between them. Germline CDR1 SQVTM, CDR2 ANQGSEA. CDR3 size: 13 residues. The CDR3 reads CSVLKGKGGELFF. The CDR3 coding sequence is TGCAGCGTGTTAAAGGGGAAGGGCGGGGAGCTGTTTTTT.

The chain employs TRBV6-6 and TRBJ2-3; tentatively, D is TRBD2 (5 bases). This CDR3 has 13 residues. V dropped 6 bases and J dropped 2 bases, with 9 bases sitting between them. From germline, CDR1 is MNHNY and CDR2 SVGAGI (reference sequence). The CDR3 sequence is CASSLDYTDTQYF. Written as DNA, the CDR3 is TGTGCCAGCAGCCTCGACTACACAGATACGCAGTATTTT.

The CDR3 here is CAWSVTGGAYGYTF. DNA of the CDR3: TGTGCCTGGAGTGTAACAGGGGGCGCATATGGCTACACCTTC. The V and J genes are TRBV30 and TRBJ1-2, with TRBD1 identical over 9 bases. The CDR3 is 14 amino acids. Per the germline V gene, CDR1 is GTSNPN and CDR2 is SVGIG (reference sequence). Trimming took 0 bases from V and 5 from J; bases not matched to a gene: 4.

CDR3 sequence reads: CASSWSGETQYF. CDR3 coding DNA: TGTGCCAGCAGCTGGAGTGGGGAGACCCAGTACTTC. The rearrangement links TRBV13 to TRBJ2-5; no clear D gene. V lost 4 bases to trimming and J lost 5 bases, with 8 bases between them. This CDR3 is built from 12 residues. CDR1 PRHDT and CDR2 FYEKMQ come from the germline V gene (reference sequence).

The rearrangement uses TRBV12-5 and TRBJ2-3, with 10 bases matching TRBD2. The CDR3 contains 18 residues. The trim removed 1 base at V and 0 bases at J, leaving 7 bases unmatched. CDR1 and CDR2 (germline): LGHNT, FRNRAP. This chain's CDR3 is CASGLGSGGFFSTDTQYF. The CDR3 DNA reads as TGTGCTAGTGGTTTGGGTAGCGGGGGGTTTTTTAGCACAGATACGCAGTATTTT. The entire variable domain, with the rest obtained from reference TRBV12-5 and TRBJ2-3, is as follows: DARVTQTPRHKVTEMGQEVTMRCQPILGHNTVFWYRQTMMQGLELLAYFRNRAPLDDSGMPKDRFSAEMPDATLATLKIQPSEPRDSAVYFCASGLGSGGFFSTDTQYFGPGTRLTVL.

The rearrangement joins TRBV2 to TRBJ1-1, with D possibly matching TRBD1 (5 bases). CDR1 is SNHLY and CDR2 is FYNNEI in the germline V gene. Trimming removed 3 bases at V and 5 bases at J, with 13 bases between. The CDR3 loop spans 14 amino acids. The DNA of the CDR3 is TGTGCCAGCAGTGATTACGGGGGGTCGACTGAAGCTTTCTTT. Translation: CASSDYGGSTEAFF.

CDR3 DNA sequence: TGTGCCAGCAGCCGTAATGCCTATCAGCCCCAGCATTTT. It is translated as CASSRNAYQPQHF. The V gene is TRBV6-4, the J gene TRBJ1-5; D is unclear. There are 13 residues in the CDR3. The germline CDR1 and CDR2 sequences are MRHNA and SNTAGT. Trimming took off 6 bases at V and 5 bases at J, with 11 bases between the two ends.

The genes are TRBV2 and TRBJ2-3; no clear D gene. Germline V lookup: CDR1 SNHLY, CDR2 FYNNEI. The germline V and J ends were trimmed by 7 bases and 0 bases, with 8 bases remaining between them. This CDR3 region has 13 residues. CDR3 protein: CASKGSSTDTQYF. The CDR3 DNA reads TGTGCCAGCAAGGGTTCTAGCACAGATACGCAGTATTTT.

DNA for the CDR3: TGTGCCAGCTCACCATTAGACGGAACCGGGGAGCTGTTTTTT. The encoded protein is CASSPLDGTGELFF. This chain uses TRBV18 with TRBJ2-2; the D is unclear. This CDR3 is 14 amino acids long. The V gene's germline CDR1 is KGHSH and CDR2 LQKENI. The V end was cut by 2 bases, the J end by 5 bases, with 9 bases between.

The V call is TRBV5-1, the J call TRBJ1-1; 8 nucleotides align to TRBD1. This CDR3 has 15 residues. Germline lookup yields CDR1 SGHRS and CDR2 YFSETQ. The junction had 10 bases not matched to a gene; V was cut back by 4 bases and J by 5 bases. The CDR3 bases are TGCGCCAGCAGCGGAGAGCAGGGGGCGCGGACTGAAGCTTTCTTT. This sequence encodes CASSGEQGARTEAFF.

As concerns this clone: At one boundary the junction diverges from the germline segment, which might be a read error. V usage is TRBV18 and J usage is TRBJ2-6, with 9 nucleotides matching TRBD1. CDR1 is KGHSH, CDR2 LQKENI, per germline. The CDR3 length is 18 residues. The CDR3 region has the DNA TGTGCCAGCTCAGCACCGGGACAGGGTCTCTCTGGGGCCAACGTCCTGACTTTC. Encoded protein: CASSAPGQGLSGANVLTF.